This TCR beta chain was retrieved from a study of T cells in Graves' hyperthyroidism and ophthalmopathy. This clonotype was detected a few times. The germline V gene encodes CDR1 MDHEN and CDR2 SYDVKM. The length of the CDR3 is 14 residues. V dropped 4 bases and J dropped 2 bases, with 12 bases sitting between them. Amplified regions were TCR beta CDR3 sequences from RNA transcripts. With the HTBI primer set, the TCR CDR3 went through a first round of RT-PCR. TCRdb used MiXCR to reprocess the multiplex PCR reads, holding one entry per CDR3 protein. The table records 750,000 to 950,000 distinct CDR3 sequences, more than 30% of them present only once.

The TCR was taken from a man between 18 and 35 years old with Graves' hyperthyroidism. This chain connects TRBV28 to TRBJ2-7, with a possible D match to TRBD1 (6 bases). Sequencing used blood. CDR3 in amino acids: CASSWGHSPYEQYF. The CDR3, as DNA: TGTGCCAGCAGTTGGGGACACTCGCCCTACGAGCAGTACTTC.